The present TCR beta chain was sequenced within a study of shared clonotypes between healthy human individuals. In the study overall: The study used three CD4 naive, three CD4 memory, two CD8 naive and one CD8 memory plate per donor.

Notes on the study in general: A generally larger estimated richness was seen in naive subsets than in memory subsets. The sharing of 4% to 5.5% of naive CD4 clonotypes was seen across a few donors.

CDR3 size: 16 residues. The germline CDR1 and CDR2 sequences are SGHVS and FNYEAQ. The V end lost 5 bases, the J end lost 0 bases, and 14 bases lay between the germline ends. Every donor was a Caucasian adult from Nashville, Tennessee. As for this clone: Its antigen is currently unknown.

Clones were read by immunoSEQ multiplex PCR, and TCRdb kept only the in-frame ones, dropping some. The repertoire holds hundreds of thousands of clones, 90% to 97% seen once, with about 0.054% in the top ten. This receptor was obtained from a woman in her 30s in good health. This rearrangement joins TRBV7-6 to TRBJ2-1; maybe TRBD2 (6 bases). The material sequenced was naive CD4+ T cells sorted from blood. As for subset: CD45RA+ positively selected. CDR3 loop: CASSPGAGSSYNEQFF. CDR3 in DNA: TGTGCCAGCAGCCCTGGGGCGGGGAGCTCCTACAATGAGCAGTTCTTC. The variable domain in full, completed from reference TRBV7-6 and TRBJ2-1, reads GAGVSQSPRYKVTKRGQDVALRCDPISGHVSLYWYRQALGQGPEFLTYFNYEAQQDKSGLPNDRFSAERPEGSISTLTIQRTEQRDSAMYRCASSPGAGSSYNEQFFGPGTRLTVL.